These 23 T cell receptor beta chains were sequenced from one sample in a study of cytomegalovirus exposure and HLA in healthy donors. PCR used 60 Vbeta primers and 13 Jbeta primers. Sequenced by immunoSEQ multiplex PCR; TCRdb stores in-frame clones only, minus some. The sample carries more than 150,000 clones, 78% recorded once. Specimen: PBMCs. Receptor source: a woman under 40 in good health and CMV-seropositive.

In this sample, this clone turned up a few times. CDR3 loop: CSASESGSSTEAFF. In DNA form, the CDR3 reads TGCAGCGCCTCGGAGTCGGGGTCGTCCACTGAAGCTTTCTTT. This rearrangement joins TRBV29-1 to TRBJ1-1; D gene unclear. This CDR3 comprises 14 residues. CDR1 is SQVTM, CDR2 ANQGSEA, per germline. V lost 7 bases to trimming and J lost 4 bases, with 19 bases between them. The full variable domain, its missing parts supplied by reference TRBV29-1 and TRBJ1-1, is SAVISQKPSRDICQRGTSLTIQCQVDSQVTMMFWYRQQPGQSLTLIATANQGSEATYESGFVIDKFPISRPNLTFSTLTVSNMSPEDSSIYLCSASESGSSTEAFFGQGTRLTVV.

This chain uses TRBV7-6 with TRBJ2-5, with a possible D match to TRBD1 (6 bases). The germline CDR1 and CDR2 sequences are SGHVS and FNYEAQ. This CDR3 has 17 residues. The ends were cut back, 4 bases at V and 5 bases at J, with 23 bases in the middle. CDR3 in amino acids: CASSSRNPTGGEETQYF. The CDR3 DNA is TGTGCCAGCAGCTCTAGAAATCCGACAGGAGGCGAGGAGACCCAGTACTTC.

The sample holds one count of this clone. This rearrangement joins TRBV7-8 to TRBJ2-7, with TRBD2 identical over 12 bases. The trim removed 5 bases at V and 3 bases at J, leaving 5 bases unmatched. The germline CDR1 and CDR2 sequences are SGHVS and FQNEAQ. This CDR3 comprises 15 residues. The CDR3 nucleotides read TGTGCCAGCAGCCCCCCGGGACTAGCGGGCTACGAGCAGTACTTC. Protein sequence: CASSPPGLAGYEQYF.

There are a few counts of this clone. The chain is built from TRBV29-1 and TRBJ2-1, with TRBD2 matching over 7 bases. The CDR3 runs to 16 residues. Germline CDR1 and CDR2: SQVTM and ANQGSEA. J was trimmed by 5 bases and V by 6 bases; bases with no gene match: 16. The CDR3 loop reads CSVDNSGLQLNNEQFF. CDR3 coding DNA: TGCAGCGTAGATAATAGCGGGCTCCAATTAAACAATGAGCAGTTCTTC.

The DNA of the CDR3 is TGCGCCAGCAGCCCAGGGCGGGGGGCCGGGGACACTGAAGCTTTCTTT. As protein: CASSPGRGAGDTEAFF. The chain has TRBV4-1 and TRBJ1-1, with a possible D match to TRBD1 (6 bases). This CDR3 spans 16 amino acids. Deletions cut 4 bases from V and 3 bases from J, with 18 bases between. The germline gives CDR1 MGHRA, CDR2 YSYEKL.

The chain links TRBV25-1 to TRBJ2-5; tentatively, D is TRBD2 (5 bases). CDR3 length: 13 amino acids. The V end was cut by 5 bases, the J end by 5 bases, with 12 bases between. Germline CDR1 reads MGHDK; CDR2 reads SYGVNS. This CDR3 reads CASSQVGVETQYF. The CDR3, as DNA: TGTGCCAGCAGTCAGGTGGGAGTGGAGACCCAGTACTTC.

The V and J genes are TRBV4-2 and TRBJ1-5, with 8 nucleotides matching TRBD1. The CDR3 is 13 residues long. Per the germline V gene, CDR1 is LGHNA and CDR2 is YNFKEQ. J gave up 5 bases and V 4 bases, and 1 base lay outside the gene matches. Written as DNA, the CDR3 is TGTGCCAGCAGCCCAGGGGGCGATCAGCCCCAGCATTTT. Translated: CASSPGGDQPQHF.

This rearrangement joins TRBV2 to TRBJ2-7; D gene uncertain. CDR3 length: 11 amino acids. CDR1 is SNHLY and CDR2 is FYNNEI in the germline V gene. Trimming removed 4 bases at V and 10 bases at J, with 11 bases between. The CDR3 DNA is TGTGCCAGCAGTGTGATTAGCTCCCAGTACTTC. This codes for CASSVISSQYF.

The chain is built from TRBV5-1 and TRBJ1-5; the match to TRBD1 covers 7 bases. CDR1 SGHRS and CDR2 YFSETQ come from the germline V gene. The CDR3 length is 15 residues. Losses at the gene ends were 4 bases for V and 3 bases for J; bases not matched to a gene: 7. DNA for the CDR3: TGCGCCAGCAGCCTAACAGGGGTGAACAATCAGCCCCAGCATTTT. It yields the protein CASSLTGVNNQPQHF.

The rearrangement uses TRBV6-5 and TRBJ1-2, with D possibly TRBD1 on 5 matching bases. The CDR3 contains 13 residues. CDR1 is MNHEY and CDR2 is SVGAGI in the germline V gene. Between the trimmed V and J ends, which lost 5 bases and 8 bases, there was a span of 15 bases. In DNA, the CDR3 is TGTGCCAGCAGTCGTGCGGGGGAGTACGGCTACACCTTC. Its translation is CASSRAGEYGYTF.

This chain joins TRBV5-4 and TRBJ1-2; D is ambiguous. Germline V lookup: CDR1 SGHNT, CDR2 YYREEE (reference sequence). The CDR3 covers 12 residues. Trimming took off 0 bases at V and 8 bases at J, with 8 bases between the two ends. The CDR3 reads CASSLEALGYTF. The CDR3 nucleotides read TGTGCCAGCAGCTTGGAAGCCTTGGGCTACACCTTC.

This clone was found a few times. V gene TRBV2 combines with J gene TRBJ1-4; no definite D call. The V end was cut by 7 bases, the J end by 10 bases, with 16 bases between. Germline assignment: CDR1 SNHLY and CDR2 FYNNEI. This CDR3 has 13 residues. For the CDR3, the DNA is TGTGCCAGCAACCGAGCGACGCGTGGAAAACTGTTTTTT. Residues: CASNRATRGKLFF. Looking up the rest from reference TRBV2 and TRBJ1-4 gives the full variable domain: EPEVTQTPSHQVTQMGQEVILRCVPISNHLYFYWYRQILGQKVEFLVSFYNNEISEKSEIFDDQFSVERPDGSNFTLKIRSTKLEDSAMYFCASNRATRGKLFFGSGTQLSVL.

The V call is TRBV2, the J call TRBJ2-7; weak D call: TRBD2 (5 bases). Germline CDR1 and CDR2: SNHLY and FYNNEI. V shed 7 bases and J shed 0 bases, with 13 bases lying between them. The CDR3 totals 14 residues. The CDR3 loop reads CASNPGGPSYEQYF. CDR3 nucleotides: TGTGCCAGCAACCCAGGCGGGCCCTCCTACGAGCAGTACTTC.

This clone has a single count. The V and J genes are TRBV6-1 and TRBJ2-7; a weak D match, TRBD2 (5 bases). This CDR3 contains 16 residues. The V gene's germline CDR1 is MNHNS and CDR2 SASEGT. The V end was cut by 2 bases, the J end by 2 bases, with 16 bases between. CDR3 protein: CASSEILGIFTYEQYF. CDR3 nucleotide sequence: TGTGCCAGCAGTGAAATCCTCGGGATATTTACCTACGAGCAGTACTTC.

V gene TRBV23-1 combines with J gene TRBJ2-2; 7 bases fit TRBD1. TRBV23-1 is recorded as an ORF, its role being uncertain. Losses at the gene ends were 7 bases for V and 4 bases for J; bases not matched to a gene: 12. The CDR3 length is 16 residues. CDR3 amino acids: CASTYQGKGATGELFF. CDR3 sequence (DNA): TGCGCCAGCACCTACCAGGGGAAGGGGGCCACCGGGGAGCTGTTTTTT.

In its sample, this clone was seen once. A read error may produce the germline difference seen at one junction end. CDR3 loop: CSSSRQYGYTF. The CDR3 coding sequence is TGTTCCAGCAGCAGACAGTATGGCTACACCTTC. The chain uses TRBV7-9 and TRBJ1-2, with D possibly matching TRBD1 (5 bases). This CDR3 contains 11 residues. In germline, CDR1 is SEHNR, CDR2 FQNEAQ (reference sequence).

The V call is TRBV29-1, the J call TRBJ2-5; 8 positions agree with TRBD2. The CDR3 has 16 amino acids. The V gene end was trimmed by 0 bases and the J gene end by 4 bases; junction bases not matched to a gene: 10. Germline V gives CDR1 SQVTM, CDR2 ANQGSEA. The CDR3, as DNA: TGCAGCGTTGAAGATCTGCGGGGGGCGAGGGCAGAGACCCAGTACTTC. It specifies CSVEDLRGARAETQYF.

The CDR3 reads CASRTSGHADTQYF. CDR3 nucleotide sequence: TGTGCCAGTAGAACTAGCGGGCACGCGGATACGCAGTATTTT. The rearrangement links TRBV19 to TRBJ2-3, with TRBD2 identical over 9 bases. The CDR3 is 14 residues long. Germline trimming cut 6 bases from V and 6 bases from J; bases unmatched to any gene: 7. CDR1 is LNHDA and CDR2 is SQIVND in the germline V gene (reference sequence).

The chain couples TRBV7-9 to TRBJ1-5, with D tentatively TRBD1 (5 bases). Per germline, CDR1 SEHNR and CDR2 FQNEAQ (reference sequence). Trimming took 3 bases from V and 4 from J, leaving 10 bases between them. The CDR3 loop spans 14 amino acids. In DNA form, the CDR3 reads TGTGCCAGCAGCTTCGGACAAGAAAATCAGCCCCAGCATTTT. It codes for CASSFGQENQPQHF. Full variable domain (missing parts from reference TRBV7-9 and TRBJ1-5): DTGVSQNPRHKITKRGQNVTFRCDPISEHNRLYWYRQTLGQGPEFLTYFQNEAQLEKSRLLSDRFSAERPKGSFSTLEIQRTEQGDSAMYLCASSFGQENQPQHFGDGTRLSIL.

The J gene is TRBJ1-3, the V gene TRBV28; D might be TRBD1 (5 bases). There are 17 residues in the CDR3. CDR1 and CDR2 (germline): MDHEN, SYDVKM. V gave up 2 bases and J gave up 1 base, with 15 bases separating them. The CDR3 spells CASSLVPGTSSGNTIYF. DNA of the CDR3: TGTGCCAGCAGTTTAGTACCGGGGACTTCTTCTGGAAACACCATATATTTT.

This clone was observed once. The V and J genes are TRBV19 and TRBJ1-1; the match to TRBD1 covers 9 bases. Germline loops: CDR1 LNHDA, CDR2 SQIVND (reference sequence). The CDR3 length is 15 residues. V shed 10 bases, J shed 6 bases, and the junction held 15 bases outside the gene matches. CDR3 nucleotide sequence: TGTGCCACCCGTCCCGGGACAGGGAATAAGGCTGAAGCTTTCTTT. Amino acid sequence: CATRPGTGNKAEAFF. The variable domain in full, with the rest retrieved from reference TRBV19 and TRBJ1-1, is DGGITQSPKYLFRKEGQNVTLSCEQNLNHDAMYWYRQDPGQGLRLIYYSQIVNDFQKGDIAEGYSVSREKKESFPLTVTSAQKNPTAFYLCATRPGTGNKAEAFFGQGTRLTVV.

The gene calls are TRBV7-9 and TRBJ2-5, with D perhaps matching TRBD1 (6 bases). Germline CDR1 SEHNR, CDR2 FQNEAQ (reference sequence). V dropped 2 bases and J dropped 5 bases, with 21 bases sitting between them. This CDR3 spans 17 amino acids. CDR3 amino acids: CASSLPPRSGELETQYF. The CDR3 DNA sequence: TGTGCCAGCAGCTTACCCCCCCGGTCAGGGGAGTTGGAGACCCAGTACTTC.

The V and J genes are TRBV28 and TRBJ1-2, with 8 bases aligning to TRBD1. The V and J ends lost 5 bases and 6 bases, in that order; junction bases with no gene match: 5. Germline assignment: CDR1 MDHEN and CDR2 SYDVKM. The length of the CDR3 is 13 residues. CDR3 amino acids: CASSVRQGNGYTF. The CDR3 DNA sequence: TGTGCCAGCAGTGTCCGACAGGGGAATGGCTACACCTTC.